Below are 26 T cell receptor beta chains sequenced from a single sample in a study of blood T cell repertoires in COVID-19. Here immunoSEQ multiplex PCR was the method, and the copy in TCRdb shows in-frame clones only, minus some. Of a few hundred thousand clones in the sample, 75% to 90% were seen once. The sample was peripheral blood. These receptors came from a man between 18 and 35 years old with active or convalescent COVID-19.

The chain carries TRBV6-5 and TRBJ2-1, with D possibly matching TRBD2 (6 bases). V lost 2 bases and J 8 bases, leaving 16 bases between the germline ends. This CDR3 region has 15 residues. CDR1 is MNHEY, CDR2 SVGAGI, per germline. The CDR3 nucleotides are TGTGCCAGCAGTTACCGGGGGACGATGAAGGATGAGCAGTTCTTC. Amino acid sequence: CASSYRGTMKDEQFF.

The rearrangement uses TRBV19 and TRBJ1-5; D perhaps matches TRBD1 (5 bases). The V gene lost 5 bases and the J gene lost 6 bases, with 20 bases spanning the gap. The length of the CDR3 is 16 residues. CDR1 is LNHDA, CDR2 SQIVND, per germline (reference sequence). The CDR3 DNA sequence: TGTGCCAGTAGTTTCCGAATGAGGCAGGGTGGTCAGCCCCAGCATTTT. It translates to CASSFRMRQGGQPQHF.

The gene calls are TRBV23-1 and TRBJ2-3; the match to TRBD2 covers 10 bases. TRBV23-1 is labeled an ORF, and its function is uncertain. The CDR3 totals 14 residues. V lost 3 bases and J lost 12; bases outside the gene matches: 9. The CDR3 DNA reads as TGCGCCAGCAGTCACGGGCTAGCGGGAGTTCTTCAGTATTTT. Amino acids: CASSHGLAGVLQYF.

This chain links TRBV2 with TRBJ1-4, with 11 bases that match TRBD1. Unmatched junction bases numbered 5, after V lost 5 bases and J lost 6 bases. The CDR3 is made up of 15 amino acids. Looked up from germline, CDR1 is SNHLY and CDR2 is FYNNEI. The CDR3 sequence: CASSTPDRGHEKLFF. The CDR3 DNA reads as TGTGCCAGCAGTACGCCGGACAGGGGGCATGAAAAACTGTTTTTT.

The genes are TRBV27 and TRBJ1-1; 7 nucleotides align to TRBD1. Germline assignment: CDR1 MNHEY and CDR2 SMNVEV (reference sequence). With V trimmed by 5 bases and J by 4 bases, 7 bases remained unmatched. The CDR3 is 14 residues long. The CDR3 is CASSRIGQATEAFF. The CDR3 nucleotides are TGTGCCAGCAGTCGGATCGGACAGGCCACTGAAGCTTTCTTT.

V is TRBV7-8 and J is TRBJ1-6; D is unresolved. The CDR3 covers 17 residues. Trimming took 5 bases from V and 0 from J, leaving 14 bases between them. Germline values: CDR1 SGHVS, CDR2 FQNEAQ. CDR3 in amino acids: CASSPTFPSSYNSPLHF. CDR3 DNA: TGTGCCAGCAGCCCCACCTTTCCGAGCTCCTATAATTCACCCCTCCACTTT.

The V call is TRBV18, the J call TRBJ2-2, with D tentatively TRBD2 (6 bases). The CDR3 is 16 residues long. Germline CDR1 is KGHSH and CDR2 is LQKENI. Trimming shortened V by 4 bases and J by 3 bases, and 15 bases separated the two germline ends. CDR3 nucleotides: TGTGCCAGCTCACGCTACTCCGGGAGCGACACCGGGGAGCTGTTTTTT. Encoded protein: CASSRYSGSDTGELFF.

J is TRBJ2-2 and V is TRBV19, with a tentative D call TRBD1 (6 bases). With 2 bases removed from V and 4 bases from J, the gap between germline ends came to 17 bases. CDR3 length: 17 amino acids. Germline CDR1 and CDR2: LNHDA and SQIVND (reference sequence). As DNA, the CDR3 is TGTGCCAGTAGTATAATCGTTCCCAGGGGTCGCACCGGGGAGCTGTTTTTT. The encoded protein is CASSIIVPRGRTGELFF.

The rearrangement links TRBV27 to TRBJ2-7; a weak D match, TRBD2 (5 bases). The CDR3 consists of 15 residues. In germline, CDR1 is MNHEY, CDR2 SMNVEV (reference sequence). Trimming stripped 6 bases from V and 2 bases from J, with 17 bases between. DNA for the CDR3: TGTGCCAGCAGCAATCACGGACTTTATGCCTACGAGCAGTACTTC. Its translation is CASSNHGLYAYEQYF.

V is TRBV7-9 and J is TRBJ1-3; 7 nucleotides agree with TRBD1. Germline trimming cut 6 bases from V and 3 bases from J; bases unmatched to any gene: 2. This CDR3 spans 13 amino acids. Germline CDR1 is SEHNR and CDR2 is FQNEAQ (reference sequence). CDR3 nucleotides: TGTGCCAGCAGTTCAGGGGGTGGAAACACCATATATTTT. Translating it yields CASSSGGGNTIYF.

V and J are TRBV28 and TRBJ1-6, with 7 bases that match TRBD1. Germline V gene lookup returns CDR1 MDHEN and CDR2 SYDVKM. J lost 6 bases, V lost 1 base, and 6 bases had no gene match. The CDR3 consists of 16 residues. The DNA of the CDR3 is TGTGCCAGCAGTTTATTAGGGGGCGAGGGTAATTCACCCCTCCACTTT. Its protein product is CASSLLGGEGNSPLHF. Combining the CDR3 with reference TRBV28 and TRBJ1-6 gives the whole variable domain DVKVTQSSRYLVKRTGEKVFLECVQDMDHENMFWYRQDPGLGLRLIYFSYDVKMKEKGDIPEGYSVSREKKERFSLILESASTNQTSMYLCASSLLGGEGNSPLHFGNGTRLTVT.

The chain has TRBV2 and TRBJ2-7; 8 positions match TRBD1. The CDR3 runs 16 residues. Germline-derived CDR1 and CDR2 are SNHLY and FYNNEI. The J segment lost 5 bases and the V segment lost 6 bases, leaving 15 bases of the junction unmatched. The DNA for the CDR3 is TGTGCCAGCAGGGAGACTCCGGGACAGGTTCGGGACGAGCAGTACTTC. Translation: CASRETPGQVRDEQYF.

As to this clone: Other nucleotide sequences in the sample specify the same CDR3. V is TRBV15 and J is TRBJ2-7; 11 bases agree with TRBD2. The junction had 3 bases not matched to a gene; V was cut back by 3 bases and J by 2 bases. Per germline, CDR1 LNHNV and CDR2 YYDKDF (reference sequence). The CDR3 is 15 residues long. The CDR3 spells CATSRGTSGTYEQYF. For the CDR3, the DNA is TGTGCCACCAGCAGGGGGACTAGCGGCACCTACGAGCAGTACTTC.

The chain carries TRBV19 and TRBJ2-1; 12 bases match TRBD2. There are 14 residues in the CDR3. Germline values: CDR1 LNHDA, CDR2 SQIVND (reference sequence). V dropped 6 bases and J dropped 9; count of bases not matched to a gene: 6. CDR3 sequence: CASRTSGSRLEQFF. DNA for the CDR3: TGTGCCAGTAGGACTAGCGGGAGCAGGCTTGAGCAGTTCTTC.

This clone was found a few times. The V and J genes are TRBV28 and TRBJ1-1; the match to TRBD1 covers 8 bases. Germline assignment: CDR1 MDHEN and CDR2 SYDVKM. With V trimmed by 9 bases and J by 6 bases, 6 bases remained unmatched. There are 12 residues in the CDR3. Written as DNA, the CDR3 is TGTGCCAGTGGACAGGGCTTATCTGAAGCTTTCTTT. It is translated as CASGQGLSEAFF.

This clone was counted once. The gene calls are TRBV5-1 and TRBJ2-5; possibly TRBD1 for D (6 bases). Trimming left V 4 bases short and J 5 bases short, with 12 bases between. Germline values: CDR1 SGHRS, CDR2 YFSETQ. The CDR3 runs to 13 residues. This CDR3 is CASSQQGLETQYF. The DNA for the CDR3 is TGCGCCAGCAGCCAACAGGGTCTTGAGACCCAGTACTTC.

J is TRBJ2-3 and V is TRBV27, with 8 bases matching TRBD2. Losses at the gene ends were 10 bases for V and 5 bases for J; bases not matched to a gene: 11. This CDR3 contains 14 residues. CDR1 is MNHEY and CDR2 is SMNVEV in the germline V gene (reference sequence). CDR3 loop: CATGGRTPKDTQYF. The CDR3 bases are TGTGCCACCGGCGGGAGGACCCCCAAAGATACGCAGTATTTT.

The V call is TRBV7-8, the J call TRBJ1-2; 12 bases line up with TRBD1. This CDR3 comprises 16 residues. CDR1 and CDR2 from the germline V gene are SGHVS and FQNEAQ. Losses at the gene ends were 5 bases for V and 6 bases for J; bases not matched to a gene: 10. For the CDR3, the DNA is TGTGCCAGCAGCACCGTAGGGGGACAGGGGGCGAATGGCTACACCTTC. Its translation is CASSTVGGQGANGYTF.

The chain uses TRBV19 and TRBJ1-6, with no clear D. Germline V lookup: CDR1 LNHDA, CDR2 SQIVND (reference sequence). The CDR3 covers 14 residues. Trimming took off 0 bases at V and 9 bases at J, with 9 bases between the two ends. The CDR3 loop reads CASSIDSESSPLHF. The DNA of the CDR3 is TGTGCCAGTAGTATAGATTCGGAGAGTTCACCCCTCCACTTT.

The chain joins TRBV7-8 to TRBJ1-5; 7 bases line up with TRBD1. Germline-derived CDR1 and CDR2 are SGHVS and FQNEAQ. The CDR3 sequence is 16 residues long. J was trimmed by 5 bases and V by 6 bases; bases with no gene match: 13. In nucleotides, the CDR3 is TGTGCCAGCAGTCTAAAGGTCAGGGGGTGGGATCAGCCCCAGCATTTT. Amino acid sequence: CASSLKVRGWDQPQHF.

This chain links TRBV6-1 with TRBJ1-1, with D possibly TRBD1 on 5 matching bases. This CDR3 has 15 amino acids. Germline V gene lookup returns CDR1 MNHNS and CDR2 SASEGT. V was clipped by 2 bases and J by 4 bases, with 14 bases between them. The CDR3 here is CASSEFGGTGTEAFF. The DNA for the CDR3 is TGTGCCAGCAGTGAATTCGGGGGGACGGGCACTGAAGCTTTCTTT.

V and J are TRBV10-1 and TRBJ2-2; the D is unclear. CDR3 length: 13 residues. Germline values: CDR1 WNHNN, CDR2 SYGVQD (reference sequence). Trimming took off 2 bases at V and 5 bases at J, with 6 bases between the two ends. This CDR3 reads CASSEPPTGELFF. CDR3 sequence (DNA): TGCGCCAGCAGTGAGCCCCCGACCGGGGAGCTGTTTTTT.

The rearrangement joins TRBV4-1 to TRBJ1-4; no reliable D call. In germline, CDR1 is MGHRA, CDR2 YSYEKL. The CDR3 runs 14 residues. V lost 6 bases to trimming and J lost 0 bases, with 8 bases between them. The CDR3 DNA reads TGCGCCAGCAGTCGACTTACAACTAATGAAAAACTGTTTTTT. Translated: CASSRLTTNEKLFF.

The chain couples TRBV6-5 to TRBJ1-5; 7 bases are a match to TRBD1. The CDR3 runs 14 residues. J lost 2 bases, V lost 5 bases, and 3 bases had no gene match. CDR1 is MNHEY and CDR2 is SVGAGI in the germline V gene. The chain's CDR3 is CASSPGGGNQPQHF. The CDR3 coding sequence is TGTGCCAGCAGTCCAGGGGGTGGCAATCAGCCCCAGCATTTT.

The chain joins TRBV7-8 to TRBJ2-3; TRBD2 might be the D (5 bases). Germline lookup yields CDR1 SGHVS and CDR2 FQNEAQ. The CDR3 is 15 residues long. V lost 5 bases, J lost 5 bases, and 17 bases lay in between. CDR3 nucleotides: TGTGCCAGCAGCCCGGGAACAACCCCCGGAGATACGCAGTATTTT. It yields the protein CASSPGTTPGDTQYF.

The genes are TRBV27 and TRBJ2-7, with D unresolved. Looked up from germline, CDR1 is MNHEY and CDR2 is SMNVEV (reference sequence). The CDR3 covers 16 residues. V gave up 5 bases and J gave up 3 bases, with 20 bases separating them. The CDR3 sequence: CASSMGGRVLFYEQYF. The CDR3 coding sequence is TGTGCCAGCAGTATGGGTGGTCGGGTGCTTTTCTACGAGCAGTACTTC.